The 5 T cell receptor beta chains below all came from one sample that was sequenced in a study of shared clonotypes between healthy human individuals (dated by TCRdb to 2018 to 2021). Libraries came from the immunoSEQ multiplex PCR assay. Not all clones reach the TCRdb copy of this immuneACCESS table, which keeps in-frame sequences only. Checked studies attribute under half of the gap to unresolved V genes and leave the rest unexplained. Here the sample has over 850,000 clones; about 80% occur a single time. The top ten clones comprise 0.6% to 0.75% of the sample. The specimen sequenced was memory CD4+ T cells from PBMCs. The meaning of the sample's cell subset or site label: CD45RA-negative fraction. These receptor sequences come from a man aged 18-30 years in good health. Some clones in this sample may be carry-over from other donors' samples.

In DNA, the CDR3 is TGTGCCAGCAGCTCAGGCCGAACGGGAGGGTGGAATGAGCAGTTCTTC. Protein: CASSSGRTGGWNEQFF. This sequence joins TRBV7-3 and TRBJ2-1; 8 nucleotides agree with TRBD2. Germline trimming cut 4 bases from V and 7 bases from J; bases unmatched to any gene: 12. The CDR3 extends over 16 amino acids. Per germline, CDR1 SGHTA and CDR2 FQGTGA.

V and J are TRBV9 and TRBJ2-6; D gene ambiguous. The CDR3 spans 15 residues. The V end was cut by 4 bases, the J end by 2 bases, with 10 bases between. CDR1 and CDR2 from the germline V gene are SGDLS and YYNGEE. CDR3 in amino acids: CASSPRITGANVLTF. The CDR3 DNA sequence: TGTGCCAGCAGCCCCCGAATTACTGGGGCCAACGTCCTGACTTTC.

A few counts support this clone. V gene TRBV7-8 combines with J gene TRBJ2-3; weak D call: TRBD2 (5 bases). This CDR3 has 14 amino acids. Germline loops: CDR1 SGHVS, CDR2 FQNEAQ. Trimming cost V 5 bases and J 7 bases, with 16 bases left between them. This CDR3 is CASSNPPSGYTQYF. CDR3 nucleotides: TGTGCCAGCAGCAACCCCCCCAGCGGCTATACGCAGTATTTT.

The chain recombines TRBV10-1 with TRBJ1-2, with 7 positions matching TRBD1. With V trimmed by 3 bases and J by 4 bases, 26 bases remained unmatched. The CDR3 has 21 residues. CDR1 is WNHNN and CDR2 is SYGVQD in the germline V gene (reference sequence). CDR3 residues: CASSDGQLTPFPRQGVYGYTF. CDR3 bases: TGCGCCAGCAGTGACGGGCAGCTCACACCCTTTCCCCGACAGGGAGTCTATGGCTACACCTTC.

This clone showed up just a few times. This sequence joins TRBV5-8 and TRBJ2-1, with TRBD1 matching over 11 bases. V trimming: 4 bases; J trimming: 10 bases; junction bases outside the gene matches: 13. The CDR3 extends over 16 amino acids. CDR1 SGHTS and CDR2 YDEGEE come from the germline V gene. The CDR3 DNA sequence: TGTGCCAGCAGCCTGGGGACAGGGGGGCCCTCTAGGGAGCAGTTCTTC. As protein: CASSLGTGGPSREQFF.